Following are 10 T cell receptor beta chains from one sample sequenced in a study of T cell responses to AZD1222 COVID-19 vaccine (dated by TCRdb to about 2021). The time point label corresponds to: baseline before first vaccination. The treatment or condition label here, explained by the study, means: meningococcal conjugate vaccine given as trial control. Library preparation employed the immunoSEQ multiplex PCR assay. The table comes from immuneACCESS by way of TCRdb, which keeps in-frame sequences with V and J called. Part of the clones is missing from these tables; in studies checked, under half for an unresolved V gene and the rest for unknown reasons. The table for this sample lists 70,000 or so clones; 79% of them were counted only once. The ten largest clonotypes hold approximately 23% of the sample. Material: peripheral blood, obtained on day 0 of MenACWY control vaccination. The receptors were gathered from an adult in good health.

The rearrangement joins TRBV9 to TRBJ1-2, with 10 bases fitting TRBD1. CDR1 SGDLS and CDR2 YYNGEE come from the germline V gene. V lost 4 bases, J lost 1 base, and 13 bases stayed unmatched. CDR3 size: 18 residues. CDR3 in amino acids: CASSPGDGTGVFNYGYTF. The CDR3 bases are TGTGCCAGCAGCCCTGGTGACGGGACAGGGGTTTTTAACTATGGCTACACCTTC.

This clone was observed a few times. The chain couples TRBV19 to TRBJ1-2; 7 nucleotides line up with TRBD1. After removal of 4 bases from V and 3 bases from J, the junction contained 8 bases not matched to a gene. CDR3 size: 15 residues. CDR1 is LNHDA, CDR2 SQIVND, per germline (reference sequence). The CDR3 coding sequence is TGTGCCAGTAGTACCCAGATGACAGGGTACTATGGCTACACCTTC. Encoded protein: CASSTQMTGYYGYTF.

This chain links TRBV6-5 with TRBJ2-7; no reliable D call. Trimming shortened V by 0 bases and J by 5 bases, and 11 bases separated the two germline ends. CDR3 size: 14 residues. CDR1 MNHEY and CDR2 SVGAGI come from the germline V gene. CDR3 DNA: TGTGCCAGCAGTTACTCTCATTATTATAACGAGCAGTACTTC. Its protein is CASSYSHYYNEQYF.

This chain uses TRBV18 with TRBJ1-3, with no clear D. V dropped 0 bases and J dropped 0 bases, with 9 bases sitting between them. This CDR3 spans 16 amino acids. The germline gives CDR1 KGHSH, CDR2 LQKENI. The chain's CDR3 is CASSPPGALSGNTIYF. In nucleotides, the CDR3 is TGTGCCAGCTCACCACCCGGCGCTCTCTCTGGAAACACCATATATTTT.

This chain uses TRBV7-9 with TRBJ1-3; TRBD1 agrees at 8 bases. V was pared by 4 bases and J by 0 bases, with 5 bases of the junction left unmatched. This CDR3 has 16 amino acids. Germline loops: CDR1 SEHNR, CDR2 FQNEAQ (reference sequence). CDR3 sequence reads: CASSSRTGTSGNTIYF. The DNA of the CDR3 is TGTGCCAGCAGCTCAAGGACAGGGACCTCTGGAAACACCATATATTTT.

This chain connects TRBV5-1 to TRBJ1-1; 7 bases map to TRBD1. The CDR3 is 15 amino acids. V dropped 3 bases and J dropped 0; count of bases not matched to a gene: 5. Per the germline V gene, CDR1 is SGHRS and CDR2 is YFSETQ. The DNA for the CDR3 is TGCGCCAGCAGCTCATCCGGGACAGTGAACACTGAAGCTTTCTTT. Its protein product is CASSSSGTVNTEAFF. The whole variable domain, filled in from reference TRBV5-1 and TRBJ1-1, reads KAGVTQTPRYLIKTRGQQVTLSCSPISGHRSVSWYQQTPGQGLQFLFEYFSETQRNKGNFPGRFSGRQFSNSRSEMNVSTLELGDSALYLCASSSSGTVNTEAFFGQGTRLTVV.

The chain carries TRBV7-9 and TRBJ1-2; D is perhaps TRBD1 (5 bases). CDR3 size: 18 residues. Germline-derived CDR1 and CDR2 are SEHNR and FQNEAQ (reference sequence). Trimming stripped 5 bases from V and 0 bases from J, with 22 bases between. DNA of the CDR3: TGTGCCAGCAGCCGCATGGGTACACAGGCGCTAGCTAACTATGGCTACACCTTC. Translated, it gives CASSRMGTQALANYGYTF.

On this clone itself: A junction end diverges from the germline sequence, so it may reflect a read error. The chain has TRBV12-3 or TRBV12-4 and TRBJ2-1; D may be TRBD1 or TRBD2 (5 bases each). CDR3 length: 11 amino acids. Written as DNA, the CDR3 is TGTGCCAGCAGTACTCCGGGACCACCCCTCTTC. It yields the protein CASSTPGPPLF.

In its sample, this clone was seen once. The rearrangement joins TRBV28 to TRBJ2-1; D is possibly TRBD2 (7 bases). The CDR3 loop spans 14 amino acids. V lost 6 bases, J lost 6 bases, and 15 bases lay in between. Germline CDR1 MDHEN, CDR2 SYDVKM. CDR3 coding DNA: TGTGCCAGCAGGGGGGGGCTAGCCGGCAATGAGCAGTTCTTC. Translating it yields CASRGGLAGNEQFF. The complete variable domain, with remaining parts taken from reference TRBV28 and TRBJ2-1, reads DVKVTQSSRYLVKRTGEKVFLECVQDMDHENMFWYRQDPGLGLRLIYFSYDVKMKEKGDIPEGYSVSREKKERFSLILESASTNQTSMYLCASRGGLAGNEQFFGPGTRLTVL.

The V and J genes are TRBV2 and TRBJ2-5, with D uncertain. This CDR3 has 13 residues. The germline V gene has CDR1 SNHLY and CDR2 FYNNEI. V was pared by 4 bases and J by 1 base, with 7 bases between. In nucleotides, the CDR3 is TGTGCCAGCAGTGCCGACTTCCAAGAGACCCAGTACTTC. Amino acid sequence: CASSADFQETQYF.